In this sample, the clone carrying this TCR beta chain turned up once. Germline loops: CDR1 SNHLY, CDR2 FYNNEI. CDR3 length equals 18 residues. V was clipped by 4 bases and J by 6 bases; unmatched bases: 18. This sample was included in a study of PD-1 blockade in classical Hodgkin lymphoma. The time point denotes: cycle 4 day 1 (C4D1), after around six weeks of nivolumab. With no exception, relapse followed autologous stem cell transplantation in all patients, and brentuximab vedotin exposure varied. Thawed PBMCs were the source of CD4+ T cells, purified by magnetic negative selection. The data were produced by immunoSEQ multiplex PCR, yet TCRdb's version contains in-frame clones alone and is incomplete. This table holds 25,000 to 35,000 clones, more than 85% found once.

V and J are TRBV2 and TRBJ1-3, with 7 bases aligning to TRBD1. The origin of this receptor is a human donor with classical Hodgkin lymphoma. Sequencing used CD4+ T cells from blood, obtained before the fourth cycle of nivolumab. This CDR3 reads CASSGPKGTANILNTIYF. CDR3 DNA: TGTGCCAGCAGTGGGCCAAAGGGGACAGCGAATATTTTAAACACCATATATTTT.